What follows are 18 T cell receptor beta chains derived from one specimen sequenced in a study of blood T cell repertoires in COVID-19. Profiling relied on immunoSEQ multiplex PCR, and the TCRdb table lists in-frame clones only, not all of them. The sample includes approximately 200,000 clones, 75% to 85% seen only once; the top ten take approximately 10%. The specimen was PBMCs or T cells enriched from blood (not recorded which). The receptors shown here come from a man aged 40-50 years who had recovered from COVID-19.

The V and J genes are TRBV25-1 and TRBJ2-3; 8 bases are shared with TRBD1. The junction had 8 bases not matched to a gene; V was cut back by 5 bases and J by 4 bases. The germline V gene has CDR1 MGHDK and CDR2 SYGVNS. This CDR3 contains 15 residues. CDR3 sequence reads: CASSLGQGGADTQYF. The CDR3 DNA reads TGTGCCAGCAGTCTTGGACAGGGAGGAGCAGATACGCAGTATTTT.

This clone turned up a few times. V and J are TRBV7-9 and TRBJ1-6; tentative D call: TRBD1 (6 bases). The V and J ends lost 6 bases and 12 bases respectively, with 15 bases between them. The germline CDR1 and CDR2 sequences are SEHNR and FQNEAQ (reference sequence). The CDR3 sequence is 13 residues long. This CDR3 reads CASRWDNAEPLHF. CDR3 DNA: TGTGCCAGCAGGTGGGACAATGCCGAACCCCTCCACTTT.

The rearrangement uses TRBV6-2 or TRBV6-3 and TRBJ2-1; D is possibly TRBD2 (5 bases). V gave up 5 bases and J gave up 15 bases, with 14 bases separating them. The CDR3 covers 11 residues. Germline CDR1 MNHEY, CDR2 SVGEGT. The CDR3 spells CASSTDSKPFF. CDR3 nucleotides: TGTGCCAGCAGTACGGACTCTAAGCCGTTCTTC.

This clone occurred once. The chain employs TRBV2 and TRBJ2-5; 9 bases align to TRBD2. The CDR3 runs to 13 residues. Germline V lookup: CDR1 SNHLY, CDR2 FYNNEI. With 6 bases clipped from V and 4 bases from J, the junction kept 3 bases outside the gene matches. The CDR3 DNA reads TGTGCCAGCAGCCAACTAGCGGGAGAGACCCAGTACTTC. Translation: CASSQLAGETQYF.

The sample holds one count of this clone. The chain links TRBV9 to TRBJ2-1, with D tentatively TRBD1 (5 bases). CDR3 length: 13 residues. Trimming pared 0 bases from V and 8 bases from J, leaving 9 bases between. CDR1 SGDLS and CDR2 YYNGEE come from the germline V gene. This CDR3 is CASSVGAGHEQFF. The CDR3 DNA follows: TGTGCCAGCAGCGTAGGGGCAGGGCATGAGCAGTTCTTC.

This chain links TRBV12-3 or TRBV12-4 with TRBJ2-7; 8 bases agree with TRBD1. CDR3 size: 13 residues. Trimming at V came to 6 bases and at J to 6 bases, leaving 7 bases not matched to a gene. The CDR3 DNA reads as TGTGCCAGCAGCCCTGGACAGGGCGTCGAGCAGTACGTC. Translation gives CASSPGQGVEQYV.

This rearrangement joins TRBV19 to TRBJ1-2; 7 bases line up with TRBD1. Germline V gives CDR1 LNHDA, CDR2 SQIVND (reference sequence). The V gene end was trimmed by 4 bases and the J gene end by 6 bases; junction bases not matched to a gene: 5. CDR3 length: 13 residues. The DNA of the CDR3 is TGTGCCAGTAGTACCAACGACAGGGATGGCTACACCTTC. This gives the protein CASSTNDRDGYTF. Full variable domain (missing parts from reference TRBV19 and TRBJ1-2): DGGITQSPKYLFRKEGQNVTLSCEQNLNHDAMYWYRQDPGQGLRLIYYSQIVNDFQKGDIAEGYSVSREKKESFPLTVTSAQKNPTAFYLCASSTNDRDGYTFGSGTRLTVV.

This clone has just one count. V gene TRBV10-3 combines with J gene TRBJ2-1; 7 bases are a match to TRBD2. This CDR3 contains 14 residues. Germline V gives CDR1 ENHRY, CDR2 SYGVKD. The junction had 6 bases not matched to a gene; V was cut back by 7 bases and J by 3 bases. CDR3: CAIKQRDYYNEQFF. The CDR3 DNA reads TGTGCCATCAAACAGCGGGACTACTACAATGAGCAGTTCTTC.

The V gene is TRBV24-1, the J gene TRBJ1-5, with D uncertain. Trimming stripped 5 bases from V and 5 bases from J, with 9 bases between. Per germline, CDR1 KGHDR and CDR2 SFDVKD. The CDR3 is 13 residues long. This CDR3 is CATSGTADQPQHF. CDR3 bases: TGTGCCACCAGTGGAACCGCGGATCAGCCCCAGCATTTT.

The V call is TRBV4-3, the J call TRBJ2-7, with 11 bases fitting TRBD2. CDR1 LGHNA and CDR2 YSLEER come from the germline V gene. Trimming took 1 base from V and 2 from J; bases not matched to a gene: 4. The CDR3 consists of 16 residues. The CDR3 DNA reads as TGCGCCAGCAGCCAAGGTTCGACTAGCGGGGCCTACGAGCAGTACTTC. It translates to CASSQGSTSGAYEQYF.

A remark on this clone: The sample has other DNA sequences that encode this CDR3 too. The chain carries TRBV7-2 and TRBJ2-2; 10 positions agree with TRBD2. The V and J ends lost 3 bases and 2 bases, in that order; junction bases with no gene match: 12. This CDR3 has 19 amino acids. Germline V gene data show CDR1 as SGHTA and CDR2 as FQGNSA. The CDR3 spells CASSLTGPRTSGNTGELFF. CDR3 DNA: TGTGCCAGCAGCTTGACAGGTCCCAGGACTAGCGGAAACACCGGGGAGCTGTTTTTT.

The sample holds a few counts of this clone. The chain employs TRBV7-3 and TRBJ2-1; D is unclear. CDR1 SGHTA and CDR2 FQGTGA come from the germline V gene. The ends were cut back, 4 bases at V and 5 bases at J, with 12 bases in the middle. The CDR3 totals 14 residues. The CDR3 sequence: CASSSLGRNNEQFF. CDR3 DNA sequence: TGTGCCAGCAGCTCCCTCGGTCGTAACAATGAGCAGTTCTTC.

V and J are TRBV9 and TRBJ2-1, with 9 nucleotides matching TRBD1. In germline, CDR1 is SGDLS, CDR2 YYNGEE. The CDR3 sequence is 14 residues long. V trimming: 3 bases; J trimming: 4 bases; junction bases outside the gene matches: 2. Here the CDR3 reads CASSAGTGYNEQFF. The CDR3 DNA follows: TGTGCCAGCAGCGCCGGGACAGGGTACAATGAGCAGTTCTTC.

The J gene is TRBJ2-2, the V gene TRBV6-4; D unclear. Trimming cost V 0 bases and J 3 bases, with 5 bases left between them. This CDR3 region has 14 residues. Germline CDR1 MRHNA, CDR2 SNTAGT. CDR3 nucleotides: TGTGCCAGCAGTGACTCTGAGGACACCGGGGAGCTGTTTTTT. This translates into CASSDSEDTGELFF.

In DNA, the CDR3 is TGTGCCAGCAGTCTGACGACTAGCGGGACTTACGAGCAGTACTTC. It is translated as CASSLTTSGTYEQYF. The chain joins TRBV27 to TRBJ2-7; 11 nucleotides match TRBD2. In germline, CDR1 is MNHEY, CDR2 SMNVEV (reference sequence). The CDR3 has 15 residues. V lost 5 bases and J lost 4; bases outside the gene matches: 7.

V is TRBV19 and J is TRBJ2-1, with no clear D. This CDR3 region has 13 residues. Germline CDR1 LNHDA, CDR2 SQIVND (reference sequence). V lost 3 bases and J lost 2, with 5 bases in between. CDR3 amino acids: CASSMPTYNEQFF. For the CDR3, the DNA is TGTGCCAGTAGTATGCCTACCTACAATGAGCAGTTCTTC.

The J gene is TRBJ1-1, the V gene TRBV6-5, with D perhaps matching TRBD1 (5 bases). CDR3 size: 14 residues. Looked up from germline, CDR1 is MNHEY and CDR2 is SVGAGI. Trimming shortened V by 6 bases and J by 1 base, and 12 bases separated the two germline ends. The CDR3 loop is CASSLGHKNTEAFF. The CDR3 DNA is TGTGCCAGCAGCCTCGGACACAAGAACACTGAAGCTTTCTTT.

This clone was seen once. V gene TRBV4-3 combines with J gene TRBJ1-1; the match to TRBD1 covers 7 bases. Looked up from germline, CDR1 is LGHNA and CDR2 is YSLEER. J gave up 5 bases and V 4 bases, and 4 bases lay outside the gene matches. The length of the CDR3 is 13 residues. CDR3 in DNA: TGCGCCAGCAGCCTCCACAGGGGAACTGAAGCTTTCTTT. Amino acid sequence: CASSLHRGTEAFF.